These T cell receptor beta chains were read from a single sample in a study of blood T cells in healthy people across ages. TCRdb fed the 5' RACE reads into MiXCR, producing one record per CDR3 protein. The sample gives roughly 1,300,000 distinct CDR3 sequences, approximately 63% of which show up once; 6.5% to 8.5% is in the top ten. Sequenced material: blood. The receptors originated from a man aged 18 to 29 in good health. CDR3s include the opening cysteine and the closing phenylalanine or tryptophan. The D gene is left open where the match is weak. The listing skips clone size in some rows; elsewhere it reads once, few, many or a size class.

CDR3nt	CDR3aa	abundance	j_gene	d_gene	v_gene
TGCGCCAGCAGCCAAGAAAGTCAGGGGCGGACCTTTGAGCAGTACTTC	CASSQESQGRTFEQYF	NA	TRBJ2-7	NA	TRBV4-1
TGCGCCAGCAGCCAAGACGGGGGGGCCCCCAATCAGCCCCAGCATTTT	CASSQDGGAPNQPQHF	NA	TRBJ1-5	NA	TRBV4-1
TGCAGCGTTGTCGGGGGAGCGGAGCCTAGCACAGATACGCAGTATTTT	CSVVGGAEPSTDTQYF	NA	TRBJ2-3	NA	TRBV29-1
TGTGCCAGCAGTGTGCAGGTGTCCTTAGGGGAGCTGTTTTTT	CASSVQVSLGELFF	NA	TRBJ2-2	NA	TRBV12-3/TRBV12-4
TGCGCCAGCAGCCCCAATCCTGACAATGAGCAGTTCTTC	CASSPNPDNEQFF	NA	TRBJ2-1	NA	TRBV5-1
TGTGCCAGCAGTCGCGCCTCCGCCTACGAGCAGTACTTC	CASSRASAYEQYF	NA	TRBJ2-7	NA	TRBV7-2
TGCGCCAGCAGCCAAGAGCGGCAGGGGGCGGCGATATTTGAAAAACTGTTTTTT	CASSQERQGAAIFEKLFF	few	TRBJ1-4	TRBD1	TRBV4-1
TGTGCCAGCAGTTTCCAGGGGGGAGCTGAAGCTTTCTTT	CASSFQGGAEAFF	NA	TRBJ1-1	TRBD1	TRBV12-3/TRBV12-4
TGCGCCAGCAGCCCGGGACGACGGTACCAAGAGACCCAGTACTTC	CASSPGRRYQETQYF	NA	TRBJ2-5	NA	TRBV4-3
TGTGCCAGCAGAAACCAAGAGACCCAGTTCTTC	CASRNQETQFF	NA	TRBJ2-1	NA	TRBV2
TGTGCCAGCAGCCCTTACAGAAACCAAGAGACCCAGTACTTC	CASSPYRNQETQYF	few	TRBJ2-5	NA	TRBV6-2/TRBV6-3
TGTGCCAGCAGCGCTCCTTCGGAAGAGACCCAGTACTTC	CASSAPSEETQYF	NA	TRBJ2-5	NA	TRBV7-9
TGTGCCAGCAGCAATAACCTGAGGGATGGATATGGCTACACCTTC	CASSNNLRDGYGYTF	NA	TRBJ1-2	NA	TRBV7-8
TGTGCCAGCAGACACTTACCAGGGGCTGAAGCTTTCTTT	CASRHLPGAEAFF	NA	TRBJ1-1	NA	TRBV28
TGTGCCACCAGCAGAGACGCCCATTCCCCACCGGACTACGAGCAGTACTTC	CATSRDAHSPPDYEQYF	NA	TRBJ2-7	NA	TRBV15